These T cell receptor beta chains were read from a single sample in a study of cytomegalovirus exposure and HLA in healthy donors. Using immunoSEQ multiplex PCR, the repertoire was profiled, and TCRdb retains in-frame clones only, with some absent. This repertoire shows 150,000 or so clones, approximately 71% found once; its top ten account for roughly 10%. Sequencing was performed on PBMCs. Receptor source: a man between 18 and 35 years old in good health and CMV-seropositive. CDR3s include the opening cysteine and the closing phenylalanine or tryptophan. A D gene is named only where the DNA matches it firmly. Some rows mark clone size as missing; the rest say once, few, many or name a class of expanded clone.

TRBV5-6,TRBJ1-1,few,TRBD1,TGTGCCAGCAGCTTGGGACAGGGGTCGGGCACTGAAGCTTTCTTT,CASSLGQGSGTEAFF
TRBV7-9,TRBJ2-7,.,.,TGTGCCAGCGCGTTTGGCGGCTACGAGCAGTACTTC,CASAFGGYEQYF
TRBV7-9,TRBJ2-3,.,TRBD2,TGTGCCAGCAGCCGCCCGGGGGGAAAGAATACGCAGTATTTT,CASSRPGGKNTQYF
TRBV6-5,TRBJ2-7,.,TRBD1,TGTGCCAGCAGTTACAAGGGACAGGGGAACGAGCAGTACTTC,CASSYKGQGNEQYF
TRBV11-2,TRBJ1-5,.,.,TGTGCCAGCAGCCCAGGCGGGGGCACAAGCAATCAGCCCCAGCATTTT,CASSPGGGTSNQPQHF
TRBV7-8,TRBJ2-7,.,.,TGTGCCAGCAGCTTAGAACAGGACTACGAGCAGTACTTC,CASSLEQDYEQYF
TRBV5-1,TRBJ1-2,few,TRBD1,TGCGCCAGCAGCCTAGGACAGGCTCCTAACTATGGCTACACCTTC,CASSLGQAPNYGYTF
TRBV2,TRBJ2-5,.,.,TGTGCCAGCAGTGAAGGGGGCTTGGAGACCCAGTACTTC,CASSEGGLETQYF
TRBV6-1,TRBJ2-5,.,TRBD2,TGTGCCAGCAGTGGGGGAAGACTAGCGGGAGGGCCAATTAAGGAGACCCAGTACTTC,CASSGGRLAGGPIKETQYF
TRBV29-1,TRBJ2-7,.,TRBD1,TGCAGCGTCATGACAGGGAGCGAGCAGTACTTC,CSVMTGSEQYF
TRBV18,TRBJ1-3,.,TRBD1,TGTGCCAGCTCCCCCGGACAGGGGGCGAACACCATATATTTT,CASSPGQGANTIYF
TRBV2,TRBJ2-1,once,TRBD1,TGTGCCAGCAGTGAAGCGGAGACAGGGGGGGCCTACAATGAGCAGTTCTTC,CASSEAETGGAYNEQFF
TRBV19,TRBJ2-7,.,TRBD2,TGTGCCAGTAGTCCCCCCGGGAGGGAGCAGTACTTC,CASSPPGREQYF
TRBV6-5,TRBJ2-7,.,.,TGTGCCAGCAGTCCCGAAAATTACAGATCCTACGAGCAGTACTTC,CASSPENYRSYEQYF
TRBV4-1,TRBJ1-1,.,.,TGCGCCAGCAGCCAAGGTCGGACAAGGAATGAAGCTTTCTTT,CASSQGRTRNEAFF
TRBV25-1,TRBJ2-3,once,.,TGTGCCGGCAGTGAGTTCAGGTTCGGCACAGATACGCAGTATTTT,CAGSEFRFGTDTQYF
TRBV28,TRBJ2-5,.,.,TGTGCCAGCAGTGCCTCACTACAGGGTGTAGAGACCCAGTACTTC,CASSASLQGVETQYF
TRBV27,TRBJ2-1,few,TRBD2,TGTGCCCGCAGTTTCCGGTTGACGACTAGCCCCAATGAGCAGTTCTTC,CARSFRLTTSPNEQFF
TRBV15,TRBJ1-2,.,.,TGTGCCACCAGCGAGACGAGCGGAGATGGCTACACCTTC,CATSETSGDGYTF
TRBV2,TRBJ2-5,.,.,TGTGCCAGCAGGGGCAGTTCGGAGACCCAGTACTTC,CASRGSSETQYF
TRBV2,TRBJ1-1,.,.,TGTGCCAGCAGTGTGACAGGTATGAACACTGAAGCTTTCTTT,CASSVTGMNTEAFF
TRBV19,TRBJ2-3,few,TRBD2,TGTGCCAGTAGTATTCTCCGGGCGGGAGAAGGAGATACGCAGTATTTT,CASSILRAGEGDTQYF
TRBV18,TRBJ1-3,.,TRBD1,TGTGCCAGCTCACCAGACCGGGGACAGGGGGCGAGGAACACCATATATTTT,CASSPDRGQGARNTIYF
TRBV15,TRBJ2-1,.,TRBD1,TGTGCCACCAGGTATCGGGACAGAGACAATGAGCAGTTCTTC,CATRYRDRDNEQFF
TRBV9,TRBJ2-1,few,TRBD2,TGTGCCAGCAGCCCAAAGACTAGCGGGAGGCATGAGCAGTTCTTC,CASSPKTSGRHEQFF
TRBV15,TRBJ2-7,.,TRBD2,TGTGCCACCAGCAGGACTAGCGGGAGTTACGAGCAGTACTTC,CATSRTSGSYEQYF
TRBV28,TRBJ2-7,.,.,TGTGCCAGCGGTGGAGGATTTGACGAGCAGTACTTC,CASGGGFDEQYF
TRBV29-1,TRBJ2-7,.,.,TGCAGCGTTGAATCCCGATCCTACGAGCAGTACTTC,CSVESRSYEQYF
TRBV6-1,TRBJ2-1,.,TRBD2,TGTGCCAGCAGTGAAAATTACCGGACTAGCGGGAGGGCCAGCGATGAGCAGTTCTTC,CASSENYRTSGRASDEQFF
TRBV5-4,TRBJ1-1,.,TRBD1,TGTGCCAGCAGCACAGGACAGGGAAGTAACACTGAAGCTTTCTTT,CASSTGQGSNTEAFF
TRBV5-1,TRBJ1-4,.,.,TGCGCCAGCAGTTCCTCAGGCGAAAAACTGTTTTTT,CASSSSGEKLFF
TRBV19,TRBJ1-2,.,.,TGTGCCAGTAGCCTACAGGAGAACTATGGCTACACCTTC,CASSLQENYGYTF
TRBV28,TRBJ2-7,.,.,TGTGCCAGCAGCCTTCCCCCTCAGCAGTACTTC,CASSLPPQQYF
TRBV6-6,TRBJ2-7,.,.,TGTGCCAGCAAGGGGCAGGGAAGCTCCTACGAGCAGTACTTC,CASKGQGSSYEQYF
TRBV28,TRBJ2-1,.,.,TGTGCCAGCAGTTTTGTCCGGGGTGCGGATGAGCAGTTCTTC,CASSFVRGADEQFF
TRBV19,TRBJ2-2,once,.,TGTGCCAGTACTGGAAGGGGAAGAACCGGGGAGCTGTTTTTT,CASTGRGRTGELFF
TRBV9,TRBJ2-7,.,TRBD1,TGTGCCAGCAGCCCCCGGGACAGCGCCTACGAGCAGTACTTC,CASSPRDSAYEQYF
TRBV5-6,TRBJ2-7,few,TRBD1,TGTGCCAGCAGCTTACGGACAGGAACCTACGAGCAGTACTTC,CASSLRTGTYEQYF
TRBV29-1,TRBJ2-7,.,TRBD2,TGCAGCGTCGGTGGGACTAGCGGGACCTACGAGCAGTACTTC,CSVGGTSGTYEQYF
TRBV7-2,TRBJ2-6,.,TRBD2,TGTGCCAGCAGCTTAGCGGGGGGGGCTGGGGCCAACGTCCTGACTTTC,CASSLAGGAGANVLTF
TRBV2,TRBJ1-2,.,.,TGTGCCAGCAGTGAACAGGGGACCACGAACTATGGCTACACCTTC,CASSEQGTTNYGYTF
TRBV5-1,TRBJ2-7,.,TRBD1,TGCGCCAGCAGGCGACAGGGCCTCTACGAGCAGTACTTC,CASRRQGLYEQYF
TRBV30,TRBJ2-3,.,TRBD2,TGTGCCTGGTCACTAGCGGTAATTGGGGATACGCAGTATTTT,CAWSLAVIGDTQYF
TRBV18,TRBJ2-3,.,.,TGTGCCAGCTCACCACCCGCGGGCCTTCCCCTCACCACAGATACGCAGTATTTT,CASSPPAGLPLTTDTQYF
TRBV5-1,TRBJ2-1,.,TRBD2,TGCGCCAGCAGCTTGGTGTCGCTAGCGGGAGGGTGGTTGGTCAATGAGCAGTTCTTC,CASSLVSLAGGWLVNEQFF